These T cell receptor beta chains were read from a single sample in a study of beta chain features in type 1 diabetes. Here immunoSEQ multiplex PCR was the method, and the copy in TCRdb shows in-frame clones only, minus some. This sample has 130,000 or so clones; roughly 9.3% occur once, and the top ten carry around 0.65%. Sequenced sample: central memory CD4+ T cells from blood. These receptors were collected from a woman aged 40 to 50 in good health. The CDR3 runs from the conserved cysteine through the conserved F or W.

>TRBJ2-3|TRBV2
CASKGGVGSTDTQYF
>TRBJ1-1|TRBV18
CASSPGSTEAFF
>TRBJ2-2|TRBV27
CASSFASGGAYTGELFF
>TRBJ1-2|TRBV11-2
CASSSRNSYGYTF
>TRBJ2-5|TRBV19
CASSTTGFQETQYF
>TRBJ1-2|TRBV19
CASSRQGRIYGYTF
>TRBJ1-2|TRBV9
CASSGRTGSDGYTF
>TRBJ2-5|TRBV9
CASSKSGHQETQYF
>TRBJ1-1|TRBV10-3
CAIREDRDAEAFF
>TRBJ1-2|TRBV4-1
CASNVGQGDYYGYTF
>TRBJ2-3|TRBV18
CASSPRGSGGASTDTQYF
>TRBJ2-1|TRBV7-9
CASSLSGLAGIEQFF
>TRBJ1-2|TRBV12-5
CASGRTGGYGYTF
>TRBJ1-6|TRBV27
CASSLQNSPLHF
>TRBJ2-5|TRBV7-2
CASSLWGGGQQTQYF
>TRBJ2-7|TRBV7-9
CASSYFGQGYEQYF
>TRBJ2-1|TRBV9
CASSVEVSGGPYNEQFF
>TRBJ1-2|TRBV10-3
CASRPSDREMRGYTF
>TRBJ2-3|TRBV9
CASSLTSLGTDTQYF
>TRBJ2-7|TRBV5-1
CASSLGGTGAYEQYF
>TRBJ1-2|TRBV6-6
CASSYGLTGSNYGYTF
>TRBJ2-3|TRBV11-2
CASSLDQRQFTDTQYF
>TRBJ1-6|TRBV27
CASSLGKGRQDPPLHF
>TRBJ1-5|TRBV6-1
CASNTGQGGQPQHF
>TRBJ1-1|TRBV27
CASSRQRNTEAFF
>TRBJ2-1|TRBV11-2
CASSLMGRDNEQFF